This TCR beta chain was retrieved from a study of regulatory T cells in long-lasting Graves disease (dated by TCRdb to about 2021). Regarding the research as a whole: Persistent Graves' disease was defined as antithyroid drug treatment for over 5 years with persistently positive TSH receptor autoantibodies. Peripheral blood TCR sequencing and RNA sequencing compared persistent Graves' disease patients with newly diagnosed Graves' disease patients. The study took place in China and was registered as a clinical trial. A total of roughly 33 samples underwent TCR sequencing: around 13 from persistent and around 20 from newly diagnosed Graves' disease patients. Persistent Graves' disease patients in the clinical cohort had taken antithyroid drugs for roughly ten years on average.

Sample time point, as interpreted from the label and publication: persistent/refractory GD, antithyroid drugs over 5 years with positive TRAb. RNA was extracted from PBMCs in TRIzol for both TCR sequencing and RNA sequencing. The diagnosis of Graves' disease was made according to American Thyroid Association guidelines. Recruitment of patients was carried out at an endocrinology department in Xi'an, China. From each patient, about 8.9 milliliters of peripheral blood was collected into an EDTA anticoagulant tube. PBMCs were isolated by Ficoll Paque Plus density gradient separation without further T cell sorting. RNA quality was checked with an Agilent 2100 Bioanalyzer and agarose gel, and concentration with a NanoDrop 2000. The paper's findings and limits, for the study overall: Preferential use of TRBV28, TRBJ1-2 and TRBJ2-5 was observed in persistent disease, whereas TRBV20-1 and TRBJ2-1 were favored in newly diagnosed disease. Because the primary lesion, thyroid tissue, could not be accessed, the study looked at peripheral blood alone. Patients with persistent disease shared more public clonotypes (about 2,500) than newly diagnosed patients did (966). Only the TCR beta chain was sequenced and analyzed. As a limitation, the authors acknowledged that the small sample size may reduce accuracy. Persistent Graves' disease patients showed lower TCR Shannon entropy and fewer highly expanded clones than newly diagnosed patients, suggesting clonal expansion.

For this clonotype: The antigen this receptor binds is unknown. No base quality information exists; no much larger clone differs at one position.

Library creation used multiplex PCR. The listed sequencing device is Illumina HiSeq 4000. To build TCR beta libraries, CDR3 regions were amplified by Arm-PCR using iRepertoire HTBI primers. Before sequencing, the PCR products went through gel purification. Under the source paper's analysis protocol: Across samples, 60 to 80 TRBV and around 15 TRBJ segments were identified and used for gene usage analysis of CDR3 amino acid clonotypes. COPE and FqMerger were used to merge filtered high-quality paired reads into contigs. Contigs were aligned with BLAST to IMGT TRBV, TRBD and TRBJ reference genes, and CDR3 was defined per IMGT. Highly expanded clones were defined as clonotypes with a frequency above 0.1%. Shannon entropy was used to measure repertoire diversity, and the Gini coefficient was used to measure V-J evenness. A clonotype was considered public if more than one individual shared it. Clones were called with MiXCR by TCRdb after fastp trimmed the public reads at Q25, and only in-frame beta chains were retained. CDR3 protein sequences are deduplicated, and each keeps its most common genes and DNA. The authors' filters were not applied to this entry. The sample data list 430,000 or so distinct CDR3 sequences, and around 23% of these were observed just once. Approximately 15% of the sample belongs to the ten largest clones.

V sheds 6 bases and J sheds 3 bases, leaving 20 bases between their ends. CDR1 and CDR2 are read off the germline V gene as SNHLY and FYNNEI. The CDR3 covers 16 residues, taking in both the cysteine and the phenylalanine. Kept here is only the CDR3 DNA, which spans 48 bases and is read in frame from base 1. Specimen: peripheral blood mononuclear cells (PBMCs), collected when the disease was refractory, from a patient treated with antithyroid drugs. The chain employs TRBV2 and TRBJ1-2; matching of 5 bases hints at TRBD1 as the D gene. The source is a female donor with Graves disease. The DNA is as follows: TGTGCCAGCAGCTTAGCGCGGGACCCGAGAGACTATGGCTACACCTTC. Its protein product is CASSLARDPRDYGYTF.